This T cell receptor (beta chain) was found in a study of beta chain features in type 1 diabetes. The study reverse transcribed the entire isolated RNA, so it sequenced expressed TCRB transcripts. Profiled with immunoSEQ multiplex PCR; TCRdb holds only in-frame clones, not every one. Of a few hundred thousand clones listed, about 30% are singletons. This clone has a handful of counts. The material sequenced was naive CD4+ T cells from blood. The clonotype was recovered from a man aged 18 to 30 in good health.

CDR3 loop: CASRARLAGGPDTQYF. In nucleotides, the CDR3 is TGTGCCAGCAGGGCTCGACTAGCGGGAGGGCCGGATACGCAGTATTTT. The chain recombines TRBV27 with TRBJ2-3; 14 positions match TRBD2. The J segment lost 6 bases and the V segment lost 6 bases, leaving 8 bases of the junction unmatched. Looked up from germline, CDR1 is MNHEY and CDR2 is SMNVEV (reference sequence). This CDR3 is 16 amino acids long.